This T cell receptor (beta chain) was recorded in a study of T cells in localized non-small cell lung cancer. Study results and limitations: Detection in adjacent lung was observed for a median around 55 of the top 100 tumor clones. Without multi-region sequencing, intratumor heterogeneity could not be excluded. Measurement of T cell clonality placed uninvolved adjacent lung highest, above the level in tumor.

In regard to this clone: Antigen unknown.

CDR3 length equals 12 residues. V lost 7 bases to trimming and J lost 3 bases, with 10 bases between them. Germline V gene sequence: CDR1 LNHDA, CDR2 SQIVND (reference sequence). TCRdb's copy holds only in-frame clones and misses some; the assay was immunoSEQ multiplex PCR. This sample has some 25,000 clones, with 86% found just once. The TCR sequence derives from a male donor at least 60 years old with stage II squamous cell lung carcinoma. The chain joins TRBV19 to TRBJ2-7; possible D gene TRBD2, 5 bases. The source was peripheral blood, collected before any cancer treatment. The CDR3: CASKSGNYEQYF. The CDR3 bases are TGTGCCAGTAAGTCGGGGAACTACGAGCAGTACTTC.